Following are 14 T cell receptor beta chains from one sample sequenced in a study of T cell changes during pregnancy in multiple sclerosis. Generated by immunoSEQ multiplex PCR, the TCRdb table keeps only in-frame clones and is missing some. The sample has fewer than 85,000 clones, 94% seen once. Sequencing was performed on peripheral blood, taken in the third trimester of pregnancy. Receptor source: a female donor with multiple sclerosis, enrolled in a pregnancy study.

The chain combines TRBV29-1 with TRBJ1-1, with TRBD1 as a possible D gene (5 bases). The CDR3 has 14 amino acids. The germline V and J ends were trimmed by 3 bases and 0 bases, with 11 bases remaining between them. Germline CDR1 SQVTM, CDR2 ANQGSEA. As DNA, the CDR3 is TGCAGCGTTGAGGCGGGACTTTTGAACACTGAAGCTTTCTTT. This sequence encodes CSVEAGLLNTEAFF. Filled out from reference TRBV29-1 and TRBJ1-1, the complete variable domain reads SAVISQKPSRDICQRGTSLTIQCQVDSQVTMMFWYRQQPGQSLTLIATANQGSEATYESGFVIDKFPISRPNLTFSTLTVSNMSPEDSSIYLCSVEAGLLNTEAFFGQGTRLTVV.

The chain is built from TRBV5-5 and TRBJ1-1, with 10 bases fitting TRBD1. With 2 bases clipped from V and 0 bases from J, the junction kept 16 bases outside the gene matches. The length of the CDR3 is 20 residues. Germline V gene sequence: CDR1 SGHKS, CDR2 YYEKEE (reference sequence). CDR3 in amino acids: CASSFSVRTGGKRMNTEAFF. The CDR3 bases are TGTGCCAGCAGCTTTTCGGTCAGGACAGGGGGGAAAAGGATGAACACTGAAGCTTTCTTT. Together with reference TRBV5-5 and TRBJ1-1, the CDR3 gives the full variable domain: DAGVTQSPTHLIKTRGQQVTLRCSPISGHKSVSWYQQVLGQGPQFIFQYYEKEERGRGNFPDRFSARQFPNYSSELNVNALLLGDSALYLCASSFSVRTGGKRMNTEAFFGQGTRLTVV.

This chain joins TRBV5-6 and TRBJ1-2; a weak D match, TRBD1 (5 bases). The CDR3 is made up of 13 amino acids. Germline values: CDR1 SGHDT, CDR2 YYEEEE. V was trimmed by 0 bases and J by 7 bases, leaving 10 bases between them. The CDR3 coding sequence is TGTGCCAGCAGCTTGGTTAGGGGTGGTGGCTACACCTTC. Amino acids: CASSLVRGGGYTF.

This sequence joins TRBV7-2 and TRBJ2-1, with 7 nucleotides matching TRBD2. The V gene end was trimmed by 5 bases and the J gene end by 7 bases; junction bases not matched to a gene: 14. The germline V gene encodes CDR1 SGHTA and CDR2 FQGNSA. This CDR3 contains 16 residues. CDR3 sequence reads: CASSPRWSGAGNEQFF. The CDR3 bases are TGTGCCAGCAGCCCCCGATGGAGCGGGGCTGGAAATGAGCAGTTCTTC.

The chain recombines TRBV27 with TRBJ1-1; D possibly corresponds to TRBD1 (5 bases). This CDR3 is 13 amino acids long. The V gene's germline CDR1 is MNHEY and CDR2 SMNVEV (reference sequence). V lost 5 bases, J lost 5 bases, and 12 bases lay in between. CDR3 protein: CASSLREGTEAFF. The CDR3, as DNA: TGTGCCAGCAGTCTCAGGGAGGGTACTGAAGCTTTCTTT.

The chain is built from TRBV5-1 and TRBJ2-7, with 9 bases fitting TRBD1. J was trimmed by 4 bases and V by 4 bases; bases with no gene match: 18. Germline V gene data show CDR1 as SGHRS and CDR2 as YFSETQ. The CDR3 loop spans 18 amino acids. CDR3 region: CASSAWGPTGTGTYEQYF. The CDR3 DNA sequence: TGCGCCAGCAGCGCGTGGGGGCCTACCGGGACAGGGACTTACGAGCAGTACTTC.

V gene TRBV5-4 combines with J gene TRBJ2-1; 7 bases fit TRBD2. The germline gives CDR1 SGHNT, CDR2 YYREEE (reference sequence). The trim removed 4 bases at V and 6 bases at J, leaving 4 bases unmatched. This CDR3 has 13 amino acids. CDR3 sequence (DNA): TGTGCCAGCAGCGCGACTAGCATCAATGAGCAGTTCTTC. This encodes CASSATSINEQFF.

The V and J genes are TRBV6-5 and TRBJ1-2, with unresolved D. This CDR3 comprises 15 residues. Trimming took off 7 bases at V and 2 bases at J, with 17 bases between the two ends. Germline values: CDR1 MNHEY, CDR2 SVGAGI. CDR3 DNA sequence: TGTGCCAGCACCCCTCGTAGAACCCAAAACTATGGCTACACCTTC. It codes for CASTPRRTQNYGYTF.

V is TRBV4-1 and J is TRBJ1-2; a weak D match, TRBD1 (5 bases). Deletions cut 1 base from V and 8 bases from J, with 20 bases between. CDR1 MGHRA and CDR2 YSYEKL come from the germline V gene. This CDR3 is 16 amino acids long. CDR3 sequence reads: CASSQVGGIRSRGYTF. CDR3 in DNA: TGCGCCAGCAGCCAAGTCGGGGGGATTAGATCAAGGGGCTACACCTTC.

In DNA, the CDR3 is TGTGCCAGCAGTCCCCTGCCCGGGACAGGGGGGTCCGGGGCCAACGTCCTGACTTTC. Translation gives CASSPLPGTGGSGANVLTF. The rearrangement uses TRBV27 and TRBJ2-6; 11 nucleotides align to TRBD1. The CDR3 spans 19 residues. Germline CDR1 and CDR2: MNHEY and SMNVEV (reference sequence). The V segment lost 5 bases and the J segment 4 bases; nucleotides outside the gene matches: 13.

This chain connects TRBV6-6 to TRBJ1-5, with 8 positions matching TRBD1. Germline V lookup: CDR1 MNHNY, CDR2 SVGAGI (reference sequence). Losses at the gene ends were 4 bases for V and 6 bases for J; bases not matched to a gene: 8. The CDR3 length is 15 residues. The CDR3 protein is CASSSGTGGPQPQHF. The CDR3 nucleotides read TGTGCCAGCAGTTCCGGGACAGGAGGTCCTCAGCCCCAGCATTTT.

This chain connects TRBV7-3 to TRBJ1-1, with TRBD1 matching over 8 bases. The CDR3 totals 15 residues. Losses at the gene ends were 3 bases for V and 0 bases for J; bases not matched to a gene: 3. Germline loops: CDR1 SGHTA, CDR2 FQGTGA. In DNA form, the CDR3 reads TGTGCCAGCAGCTTGACAGGGGAGATGAACACTGAAGCTTTCTTT. Its protein product is CASSLTGEMNTEAFF. The full variable domain, in which reference TRBV7-3 and TRBJ1-1 provide the parts outside the CDR3, is GAGVSQTPSNKVTEKGKYVELRCDPISGHTALYWYRQSLGQGPEFLIYFQGTGAADDSGLPNDRFFAVRPEGSVSTLKIQRTERGDSAVYLCASSLTGEMNTEAFFGQGTRLTVV.

V is TRBV9 and J is TRBJ1-3; no clear D gene. V was pared by 0 bases and J by 3 bases, with 7 bases between. Germline V gene sequence: CDR1 SGDLS, CDR2 YYNGEE. CDR3 size: 14 residues. The CDR3 protein is CASSVALFGNTIYF. The CDR3 bases are TGTGCCAGCAGCGTAGCCCTGTTTGGAAACACCATATATTTT.

The DNA for the CDR3 is TGCGCCAGCAGCTCTCGGACAGCTAGCTCCTATAATTCACCCCTCCACTTT. Amino acid sequence: CASSSRTASSYNSPLHF. The chain employs TRBV5-1 and TRBJ1-6, with TRBD1 as a possible D gene (6 bases). Germline V lookup: CDR1 SGHRS, CDR2 YFSETQ. With 3 bases removed from V and 0 bases from J, the gap between germline ends came to 13 bases. The CDR3 has 17 residues.